The source of this T cell receptor (beta chain) is a study of T-cell memory formation after mild COVID-19. Study conclusions and caveats: Nothing confirmed that second-wave clones peaking on day 37 were specific for SARS-CoV-2.

This clonotype has ten or more counts. Its matching antigen is unknown. Employing constant-segment primers, 5'RACE generated TCR alpha and TCR beta cDNA libraries bearing sample barcodes and UMIs. TCRdb called the 5' RACE reads again in MiXCR, with one record for every CDR3 protein. Of roughly 150,000 distinct CDR3 sequences listed, under 15% were seen once; the top ten hold approximately 3.5%. The source of this sequence is a man between 18 and 29 years old who had mild COVID-19 (a few samples of this study predate the infection). Cell type and time point are not known. The sequenced sample was PBMCs or a T cell subset sorted from them (not recorded which).

The CDR3 here is CASSLTGALLSPLHF. The DNA for the CDR3 is TGTGCCAGCAGCCTGACAGGGGCTCTTCTGTCACCCCTCCACTTT. The J gene is TRBJ1-6, the V gene TRBV5-4, with TRBD1 matching 8 bases. V was clipped by 4 bases and J by 10 bases; unmatched bases: 10. The germline CDR1 and CDR2 sequences are SGHNT and YYREEE (reference sequence). The CDR3 length is 15 residues.